One T cell receptor beta chain is described in this entry. A junction boundary mismatches the germline segment, possibly from a read error. There are 15 residues in the CDR3. Germline V gene lookup returns CDR1 SSHAT and CDR2 FNYEAQ (reference sequence). In the original analysis: Amplification of reference gene primers provided the estimated nucleated cell counts. Sequencing was performed with immunoSEQ multiplex PCR; in TCRdb, only in-frame clones are kept and a portion is missing. V and J calls and clone size come straight from that table; D and trimming were deduced from the DNA. The sample comprises about 170,000 clones, roughly 91% of which are singletons, and about 4.9% rests with the top ten. The sample comes from a study of blood T cell repertoires in COVID-19. Study context: Sites across the United States, Italy and Spain contributed samples from acute and convalescent COVID-19.

Sequences were obtained from peripheral blood. The chain is built from TRBV7-7 and TRBJ2-2; D may be TRBD2 (6 bases). The receptor's source is a man aged 18 to 30 with COVID-19, enrolled during active disease. CDR3 DNA: TGTGCTAGCAGCTTGGGAGGTCCCGGTCCCGGGGAGCTGTTTTTT. Residues: CASSLGGPGPGELFF.